This passage covers 25 T cell receptor beta chains from one sample sequenced in a study of T cells in Graves' hyperthyroidism and ophthalmopathy. Amplification yielded TCR beta CDR3 regions, with RNA transcripts as the source. First-round RT-PCR targeting the TCR CDR3 was performed with the HTBI primer set. TCRdb fed the multiplex PCR reads into MiXCR, producing one record per CDR3 protein. The sample contains about 610,000 distinct CDR3 sequences, about 15% of which appear only once. Sequencing was carried out using blood. All receptors come from a woman in her 40s with Graves' ophthalmopathy.

In its sample, this clonotype was seen many times. This may be a read error: a much more frequent sequence differs by one nucleotide. The V and J genes are TRBV30 and TRBJ1-1; weak D call: TRBD1 (6 bases). The germline gives CDR1 GTSNPN, CDR2 SVGIG (reference sequence). Trimming removed 0 bases at V and 1 base at J, with 6 bases between. This CDR3 is built from 13 residues. This CDR3 reads CAWSVGGNTEAFF. In DNA form, the CDR3 reads TGTGCCTGGAGTGTAGGGGGGAACACTGAAGCTTTCTTT.

This clonotype was counted ten times or more. The chain has TRBV30 and TRBJ2-4; weak D call: TRBD2 (6 bases). V was cut by 2 bases and J by 0 bases, with 8 bases left in between. The CDR3 length is 14 residues. Germline loops: CDR1 GTSNPN, CDR2 SVGIG (reference sequence). CDR3 bases: TGTGCCTGGAGTCCGGGACTAGCCAAAAACATTCAGTACTTC. This gives the protein CAWSPGLAKNIQYF. The whole variable domain, remainder taken from reference TRBV30 and TRBJ2-4, is SQTIHQWPATLVQPVGSPLSLECTVEGTSNPNLYWYRQAAGRGLQLLFYSVGIGQISSEVPQNLSASRPQDRQFILSSKKLLLSDSGFYLCAWSPGLAKNIQYFGAGTRLSVL.

In its sample, this clonotype was seen many times. CDR3 in DNA: TGTGCCAGCAGCTTATCAGCCGGGAAACAGAGGGAGCAGTACTTC. Translating gives CASSLSAGKQREQYF. The J gene is TRBJ2-7, the V gene TRBV5-6, with D perhaps TRBD2 (5 bases). Trimming removed 2 bases at V and 7 bases at J, with 19 bases between. The CDR3 extends over 15 amino acids. CDR1 and CDR2 from the germline V gene are SGHDT and YYEEEE.

This clonotype occurred many times. CDR3 sequence (DNA): TGTGCCAGCAGTTACTCGACCGTAACCGAGCAGTACTTC. Translation gives CASSYSTVTEQYF. The J gene is TRBJ2-7, the V gene TRBV6-2 or TRBV6-3; D is ambiguous. Germline CDR1 and CDR2: MNHEY and SVGEGT. V shed 0 bases and J shed 6 bases, with 9 bases lying between them. The CDR3 has 13 amino acids.

The chain recombines TRBV11-1 with TRBJ1-1; the match to TRBD1 covers 7 bases. V lost 5 bases to trimming and J lost 1 base; unmatched junction nucleotides: 10. The CDR3 extends over 16 amino acids. The germline gives CDR1 SGHAT, CDR2 FQDESV (reference sequence). The CDR3 protein is CASSMGQSFGNTEAFF. The CDR3, as DNA: TGTGCCAGCAGCATGGGACAGTCGTTCGGGAACACTGAAGCTTTCTTT.

This clonotype occurred many times. For the CDR3, the DNA is TGCGCCAGCAGCCCCGCTAGCGGGAGATACGAGCAGTACTTC. It yields the protein CASSPASGRYEQYF. The J gene is TRBJ2-7, the V gene TRBV5-1; 10 positions agree with TRBD2. The CDR3 runs to 14 residues. Germline V gene sequence: CDR1 SGHRS, CDR2 YFSETQ. V dropped 4 bases and J dropped 4; count of bases not matched to a gene: 5.

This clonotype was recorded many times. This sequence joins TRBV28 and TRBJ1-5; D unresolved. The CDR3 contains 13 residues. Trimming took 6 bases from V and 4 from J, leaving 10 bases between them. The germline V gene has CDR1 MDHEN and CDR2 SYDVKM. CDR3 sequence (DNA): TGTGCCAGCAGGGGATGGGGAAATCAGCCCCAGCATTTT. Translation gives CASRGWGNQPQHF.

In its sample, this clonotype was seen many times. The V and J genes are TRBV6-1 and TRBJ2-5; D perhaps matches TRBD1 (5 bases). Germline assignment: CDR1 MNHNS and CDR2 SASEGT. Trimming shortened V by 4 bases and J by 0 bases, and 9 bases separated the two germline ends. This CDR3 has 14 residues. The CDR3 DNA reads TGTGCCAGCAGTGGTGGGGCCCACCAAGAGACCCAGTACTTC. The encoded protein is CASSGGAHQETQYF.

This clonotype was counted only a few times. This chain links TRBV2 with TRBJ2-2; maybe TRBD2 (7 bases). The CDR3 loop spans 14 amino acids. V was cut by 9 bases and J by 5 bases, with 16 bases left in between. The germline CDR1 and CDR2 sequences are SNHLY and FYNNEI. CDR3 nucleotides: TGTGCCAGTTTGCGGGAGAGGGGGACCGGGGAGCTGTTTTTT. It codes for CASLRERGTGELFF.

This clonotype was observed once. The gene calls are TRBV10-3 and TRBJ1-2; 7 bases align to TRBD1. Germline V gives CDR1 ENHRY, CDR2 SYGVKD. The CDR3 loop spans 15 amino acids. J lost 0 bases, V lost 9 bases, and 10 bases had no gene match. CDR3 sequence (DNA): TGTGCCATGGGGGACAGTATAAACGCTAACTATGGCTACACCTTC. Its protein product is CAMGDSINANYGYTF.

The chain carries TRBV24-1 and TRBJ2-7; D is perhaps TRBD1 (5 bases). The germline gives CDR1 KGHDR, CDR2 SFDVKD. Trimming took off 3 bases at V and 2 bases at J, with 13 bases between the two ends. The CDR3 is 15 residues long. This chain's CDR3 is CATSDPARAPYEQYF. The DNA for the CDR3 is TGTGCCACCAGTGATCCGGCCAGGGCGCCCTACGAGCAGTACTTC.

This clonotype was observed at least ten times. V usage is TRBV6-5 and J usage is TRBJ2-2; D is unclear. The CDR3 sequence is 16 residues long. V was clipped by 2 bases and J by 1 base, with 11 bases between them. Per germline, CDR1 MNHEY and CDR2 SVGAGI. In DNA, the CDR3 is TGTGCCAGCAGTTACCGTCCGGGCCTGAACACCGGGGAGCTGTTTTTT. This codes for CASSYRPGLNTGELFF.

The gene calls are TRBV4-1 and TRBJ2-7; 7 bases are shared with TRBD1. CDR1 MGHRA and CDR2 YSYEKL come from the germline V gene. The CDR3 is 14 amino acids. J lost 6 bases, V lost 0 bases, and 5 bases had no gene match. CDR3 amino acids: CASSQDSGTVEQYF. The CDR3 DNA sequence: TGCGCCAGCAGCCAAGATTCCGGGACAGTCGAGCAGTACTTC.

The chain links TRBV28 to TRBJ2-5, with 9 bases that match TRBD1. Germline loops: CDR1 MDHEN, CDR2 SYDVKM. V dropped 3 bases and J dropped 4; count of bases not matched to a gene: 6. The CDR3 runs 15 residues. This chain's CDR3 is CASSFGDRVGETQYF. The CDR3 region has the DNA TGTGCCAGCAGTTTTGGGGACAGGGTAGGAGAGACCCAGTACTTC.

The sample holds many counts of this clonotype. This chain joins TRBV7-2 and TRBJ1-1; the D gene is possibly TRBD1 (5 bases). The ends were cut back, 5 bases at V and 4 bases at J, with 14 bases in the middle. This CDR3 has 14 amino acids. Germline V gives CDR1 SGHTA, CDR2 FQGNSA. The CDR3 loop reads CASSRYSGSTEAFF. The CDR3 DNA reads as TGTGCCAGCAGCCGCTATTCAGGGTCCACTGAAGCTTTCTTT.

Many counts were recorded for this clonotype. The rearrangement joins TRBV28 to TRBJ2-7, with a possible D match to TRBD2 (6 bases). Trimming stripped 2 bases from V and 0 bases from J, with 17 bases between. CDR1 MDHEN and CDR2 SYDVKM come from the germline V gene. The CDR3 sequence is 17 residues long. The CDR3: CASSLGGLRSSSYEQYF. As DNA, the CDR3 is TGTGCCAGCAGTTTAGGGGGACTCCGCTCTTCCTCCTACGAGCAGTACTTC.

V and J are TRBV7-9 and TRBJ2-5; 7 bases line up with TRBD2. CDR1 and CDR2 from the germline V gene are SEHNR and FQNEAQ (reference sequence). The CDR3 runs 14 residues. V was pared by 5 bases and J by 5 bases, with 8 bases of the junction left unmatched. CDR3 bases: TGTGCCAGCAGCCGCAGCGGGAATGGGGAGACCCAGTACTTC. This codes for CASSRSGNGETQYF.

The chain couples TRBV24-1 to TRBJ1-2; maybe TRBD1 (5 bases). Germline V gene data show CDR1 as KGHDR and CDR2 as SFDVKD. The length of the CDR3 is 11 residues. V lost 9 bases and J 7 bases, leaving 11 bases between the germline ends. This CDR3 is CATRGGGGYTF. The DNA for the CDR3 is TGTGCCACCCGAGGTGGGGGTGGCTACACCTTC.

Many counts were recorded for this clonotype. This chain connects TRBV28 to TRBJ1-3; 8 bases line up with TRBD1. Germline V gene sequence: CDR1 MDHEN, CDR2 SYDVKM. Trimming at V came to 9 bases and at J to 1 base, leaving 11 bases not matched to a gene. CDR3 length equals 16 residues. The CDR3 sequence is CASDPGGRVSGNTIYF. DNA for the CDR3: TGTGCCAGTGATCCAGGGGGCAGAGTTTCTGGAAACACCATATATTTT.

The chain carries TRBV30 and TRBJ1-1; no clear D. Trimming took 5 bases from V and 4 from J, leaving 5 bases between them. This CDR3 region has 10 residues. CDR1 and CDR2 (germline): GTSNPN, SVGIG (reference sequence). CDR3 protein: CAWASTEAFF. CDR3 in DNA: TGTGCCTGGGCTTCCACTGAAGCTTTCTTT.

This clonotype was picked up many times. The chain uses TRBV6-2 or TRBV6-3 and TRBJ1-1; weak D call: TRBD1 (5 bases). V was shortened by 7 bases and J by 0 bases, with 21 bases between the two germline ends. The CDR3 is made up of 17 amino acids. Looked up from germline, CDR1 is MNHEY and CDR2 is SVGEGT. For the CDR3, the DNA is TGTGCCAGCAACATCCTCTCCCCCACAGGTCTGAACACTGAAGCTTTCTTT. Amino acid sequence: CASNILSPTGLNTEAFF.

Many counts were recorded for this clonotype. This chain connects TRBV6-2 or TRBV6-3 to TRBJ2-4, with 11 bases fitting TRBD1. This CDR3 contains 16 residues. V lost 6 bases, J lost 3 bases, and 7 bases stayed unmatched. In germline, CDR1 is MNHEY, CDR2 SVGEGT. Written as DNA, the CDR3 is TGTGCCAGCAGGGGACAGGGGGAGCCCGGCAAAAACATTCAGTACTTC. This sequence encodes CASRGQGEPGKNIQYF.

This clonotype occurred a few times. The genes are TRBV7-2 and TRBJ1-2; 7 bases are shared with TRBD1. V was clipped by 5 bases and J by 4 bases; unmatched bases: 10. In germline, CDR1 is SGHTA, CDR2 FQGNSA. The CDR3 runs to 15 residues. The CDR3 sequence: CASSESLGQPYGYTF. CDR3 nucleotides: TGTGCCAGCAGCGAAAGCTTGGGACAGCCCTATGGCTACACCTTC.

This clonotype was counted ten times or more. The chain combines TRBV27 with TRBJ1-1, with D perhaps TRBD1 (6 bases). This CDR3 has 14 residues. Between the trimmed V and J ends, which lost 1 base and 7 bases, there was a span of 13 bases. Germline CDR1 MNHEY, CDR2 SMNVEV (reference sequence). Here the CDR3 DNA reads TGTGCCAGCAGTTTATGGGCAGGGGACCTTGAAGCTTTCTTT. This encodes CASSLWAGDLEAFF.

This clonotype appeared many times. The chain carries TRBV28 and TRBJ2-2; D call uncertain. CDR1 is MDHEN, CDR2 SYDVKM, per germline. The CDR3 is 14 residues long. V lost 2 bases, J lost 0 bases, and 4 bases lay in between. The CDR3 here is CASSLKANTGELFF. CDR3 DNA: TGTGCCAGCAGTTTAAAAGCGAACACCGGGGAGCTGTTTTTT.